The rows below give T cell receptor beta chains drawn from one sample of a study of shared clonotypes between healthy human individuals. This table comes from immunoSEQ multiplex PCR, and its TCRdb copy is limited to in-frame clones, with some not included. The profile shows about 2.1 million clones, roughly 93% of them singletons. Sequenced material: naive CD8+ T cells from PBMCs. Receptor source: a man aged 18 to 30 in good health. Some clones in this sample may be carry-over from other donors' samples. Both conserved end residues are part of each CDR3. A D gene is named only where the DNA matches it firmly. Clone size, where shown, is once, few, many, or a class for clones that have expanded.

v_gene	len	abundance	j_gene	d_gene	CDR3aa	CDR3nt
TRBV9	13	.	TRBJ1-1	.	CASSSVGNTEAFF	TGTGCCAGCAGCTCTGTAGGGAACACTGAAGCTTTCTTT
TRBV28	14	.	TRBJ2-7	TRBD1	CASSFGQGIYEQYF	TGTGCCAGCAGTTTTGGACAGGGGATCTACGAGCAGTACTTC
TRBV30	16	.	TRBJ1-1	TRBD1	CAWKFRQGDPNTEAFF	TGTGCCTGGAAATTCAGACAGGGGGATCCGAACACTGAAGCTTTCTTT
TRBV6-5	16	.	TRBJ2-2	.	CASSYPQGSGTGELFF	TGTGCCAGCAGTTACCCCCAGGGGAGTGGCACCGGGGAGCTGTTTTTT
TRBV5-1	11	.	TRBJ2-7	.	CASSYRAEQYF	TGCGCCAGCAGCTATAGGGCCGAGCAGTACTTC
TRBV29-1	14	.	TRBJ2-7	.	CSVEVTGDTYEQYF	TGCAGCGTTGAAGTAACGGGAGATACCTACGAGCAGTACTTC
TRBV18	15	.	TRBJ2-7	TRBD1	CASSPDRANSYEQYF	TGTGCCAGCTCACCAGACAGGGCCAACTCCTACGAGCAGTACTTC
TRBV28	13	once	TRBJ1-3	TRBD1	CASRGTAGNTIYF	TGTGCCAGCAGAGGGACAGCTGGAAACACCATATATTTT
TRBV4-1	13	.	TRBJ2-3	.	CASSQVLADTQYF	TGCGCCAGCAGCCAGGTTCTAGCGGATACGCAGTATTTT
TRBV10-2	13	once	TRBJ2-7	TRBD2	CASSEGGGTEQYF	TGCGCCAGCAGTGAAGGCGGGGGAACCGAGCAGTACTTC
TRBV15	13	.	TRBJ2-7	.	CATSDQSSYEQYF	TGTGCCACCAGCGACCAGAGCTCCTACGAGCAGTACTTC
TRBV2	14	.	TRBJ2-2	TRBD1	CASTGTANTGELFF	TGTGCCAGCACTGGGACAGCGAACACCGGGGAGCTGTTTTTT
TRBV30	10	.	TRBJ1-6	.	CAWGDSPLHF	TGTGCCTGGGGCGATTCACCCCTCCACTTT
TRBV4-1	15	few	TRBJ1-1	.	CASSVLQGANTEAFF	TGCGCCAGCAGCGTACTGCAGGGAGCGAACACTGAAGCTTTCTTT
TRBV29-1	12	once	TRBJ2-1	.	CSVGGGSNEQFF	TGCAGCGTGGGGGGAGGCAGTAATGAGCAGTTCTTC
TRBV7-9	17	.	TRBJ2-3	.	CASSLGTEGRSTDTQYF	TGTGCCAGCAGCTTAGGGACAGAGGGAAGGTCCACAGATACGCAGTATTTT
TRBV9	16	.	TRBJ2-5	TRBD2	CASSVVGSGSQETQYF	TGTGCCAGCAGCGTAGTGGGTAGCGGGAGCCAAGAGACCCAGTACTTC
TRBV5-8	15	.	TRBJ2-7	TRBD1	CASSFRDRGTNEQYF	TGTGCCAGCAGCTTCCGGGACAGGGGAACTAACGAGCAGTACTTC
TRBV7-8	13	.	TRBJ1-1	.	CASSLEVNTEAFF	TGTGCCAGCAGCTTAGAGGTGAACACTGAAGCTTTCTTT
TRBV21-1	15	.	TRBJ2-7	.	CASSKAEVLGYEQYF	TGTGCCAGCAGCAAAGCTGAAGTGTTGGGATACGAGCAGTACTTC
TRBV19	17	.	TRBJ2-1	TRBD1	CASSTQPGTGIYNEQFF	TGTGCCAGTAGTACTCAACCCGGGACAGGGATCTACAATGAGCAGTTCTTC
TRBV19	13	once	TRBJ1-1	.	CASGGKGSTEAFF	TGTGCCAGTGGGGGGAAGGGGAGCACTGAAGCTTTCTTT
TRBV9	14	.	TRBJ2-7	.	CASSVALEGYEQYF	TGTGCCAGCAGCGTAGCGTTGGAGGGCTACGAGCAGTACTTC
TRBV28	16	once	TRBJ1-5	TRBD1	CASSPPPTGGMEPQHF	TGTGCCAGCAGTCCTCCCCCAACAGGGGGCATGGAGCCCCAGCATTTT
TRBV7-3	14	.	TRBJ2-1	TRBD2	CASSFLAGDPEQFF	TGTGCCAGCAGCTTCCTAGCGGGAGATCCTGAGCAGTTCTTC
TRBV11-1	14	.	TRBJ1-1	.	CASSSGPRATEAFF	TGTGCCAGCAGCTCCGGGCCGAGGGCCACTGAAGCTTTCTTT
TRBV4-3	18	.	TRBJ2-1	.	CASSQEASGRGLNNEQFF	TGCGCCAGCAGCCAAGAAGCGTCAGGGCGAGGCCTAAACAATGAGCAGTTCTTC
TRBV29-1	14	.	TRBJ2-1	.	CSSRLGSANNEQFF	TGCAGCTCCCGTTTAGGGAGCGCCAACAATGAGCAGTTCTTC
TRBV27	13	.	TRBJ2-2	.	CASSFDEPGELFF	TGTGCCAGCAGTTTTGACGAGCCCGGGGAGCTGTTTTTT
TRBV12-5	22	.	TRBJ1-1	TRBD1	CASGFAGGTGIPLPKTNTEAFF	TGTGCTAGTGGTTTCGCCGGCGGGACAGGGATACCTTTACCGAAAACGAACACTGAAGCTTTCTTT
TRBV7-9	14	.	TRBJ2-3	.	CASSLVRVADTQYF	TGTGCCAGCAGCTTAGTTAGGGTCGCAGATACGCAGTATTTT
TRBV7-9	17	.	TRBJ2-2	TRBD2	CASSSKTSGRNTGELFF	TGTGCCAGCAGCTCCAAGACTAGCGGGAGAAACACCGGGGAGCTGTTTTTT
TRBV27	11	.	TRBJ2-7	.	CASAPSYEQYF	TGTGCCAGCGCTCCCTCCTACGAGCAGTACTTC
TRBV27	13	.	TRBJ2-7	.	CASVDGDSYEQYF	TGTGCCAGCGTAGACGGGGACTCCTACGAGCAGTACTTC
TRBV6-5	14	.	TRBJ1-4	.	CASSFRGGDEKLFF	TGTGCCAGCAGTTTTCGAGGGGGTGATGAAAAACTGTTTTTT
TRBV27	14	.	TRBJ2-3	.	CASRTGASTDTQYF	TGTGCCAGTCGAACGGGGGCCAGCACAGATACGCAGTATTTT
TRBV29-1	13	.	TRBJ2-7	TRBD1	CSVQTDRGYEQYF	TGCAGCGTCCAGACGGACAGGGGGTACGAGCAGTACTTC
TRBV11-3	9	.	TRBJ1-1	.	CAFMTEAFF	TGTGCCTTTATGACTGAAGCTTTCTTT
TRBV27	14	.	TRBJ2-2	.	CASSLRTNTGELFF	TGTGCCAGCAGTTTAAGAACGAACACCGGGGAGCTGTTTTTT
TRBV4-2	13	.	TRBJ2-5	TRBD1	CASARDRRETQYF	TGTGCCAGCGCAAGGGACAGGCGGGAGACCCAGTACTTC